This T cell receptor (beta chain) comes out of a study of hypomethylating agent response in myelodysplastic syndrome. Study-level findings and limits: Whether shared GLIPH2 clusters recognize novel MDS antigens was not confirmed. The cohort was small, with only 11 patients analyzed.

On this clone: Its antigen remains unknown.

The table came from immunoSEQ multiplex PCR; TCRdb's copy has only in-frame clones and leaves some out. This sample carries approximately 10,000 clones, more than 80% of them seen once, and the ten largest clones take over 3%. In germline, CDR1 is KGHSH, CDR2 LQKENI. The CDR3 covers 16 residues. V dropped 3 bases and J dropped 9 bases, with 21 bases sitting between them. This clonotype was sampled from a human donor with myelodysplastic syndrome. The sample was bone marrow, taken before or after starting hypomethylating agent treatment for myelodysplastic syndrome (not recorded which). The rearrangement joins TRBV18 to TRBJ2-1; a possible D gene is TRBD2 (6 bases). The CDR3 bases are TGTGCCAGCTCACCCCTGAGGCGGGGTTTGGACGGTGAGCAGTTCTTC. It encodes CASSPLRRGLDGEQFF. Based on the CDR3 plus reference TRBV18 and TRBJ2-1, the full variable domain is NAGVMQNPRHLVRRRGQEARLRCSPMKGHSHVYWYRQLPEEGLKFMVYLQKENIIDESGMPKERFSAEFPKEGPSILRIQQVVRGDSAAYFCASSPLRRGLDGEQFFGPGTRLTVL.